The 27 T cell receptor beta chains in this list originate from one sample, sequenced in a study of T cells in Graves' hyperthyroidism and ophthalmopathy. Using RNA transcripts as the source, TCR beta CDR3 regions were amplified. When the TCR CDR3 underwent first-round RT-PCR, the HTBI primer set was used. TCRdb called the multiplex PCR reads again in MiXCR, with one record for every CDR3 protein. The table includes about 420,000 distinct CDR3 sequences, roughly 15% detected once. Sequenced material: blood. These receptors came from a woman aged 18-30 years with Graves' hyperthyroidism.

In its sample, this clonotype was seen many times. The CDR3 protein is CSASFRLPGDEKLFF. The CDR3 nucleotides read TGCAGTGCTAGCTTTAGGCTACCGGGGGATGAAAAACTGTTTTTT. This chain links TRBV20-1 with TRBJ1-4, with a possible D match to TRBD1 (5 bases). Germline loops: CDR1 DFQATT, CDR2 SNEGSKA (reference sequence). V was shortened by 3 bases and J by 6 bases, with 17 bases between the two germline ends. This CDR3 is built from 15 residues.

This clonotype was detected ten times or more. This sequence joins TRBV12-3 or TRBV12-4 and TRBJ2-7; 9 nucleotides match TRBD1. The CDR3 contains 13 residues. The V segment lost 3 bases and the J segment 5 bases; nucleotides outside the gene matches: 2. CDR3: CASSLGQGNEQYF. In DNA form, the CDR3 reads TGTGCCAGCAGTTTGGGACAGGGCAACGAGCAGTACTTC.

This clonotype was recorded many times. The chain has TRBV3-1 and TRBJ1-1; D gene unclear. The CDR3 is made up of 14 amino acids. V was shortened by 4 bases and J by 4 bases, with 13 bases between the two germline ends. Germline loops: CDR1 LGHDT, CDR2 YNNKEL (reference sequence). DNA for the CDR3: TGTGCCAGCAGCCGGGGTTGGGGTGCCACTGAAGCTTTCTTT. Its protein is CASSRGWGATEAFF.

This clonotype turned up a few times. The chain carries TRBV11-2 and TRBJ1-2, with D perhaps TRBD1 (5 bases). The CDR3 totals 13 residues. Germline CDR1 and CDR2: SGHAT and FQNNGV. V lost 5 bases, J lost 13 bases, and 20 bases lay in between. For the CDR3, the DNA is TGTGCCAGCAGCCCAGGACACCCGGTTTTATTCACCTTC. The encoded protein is CASSPGHPVLFTF.

For the CDR3, the DNA is TGCGCCAGCAGCGGGAGGGGGGGAGCGGTTTCCGGGCAGTACTTC. Its translation: CASSGRGGAVSGQYF. This chain links TRBV5-1 with TRBJ2-7; TRBD2 might be the D (7 bases). The CDR3 sequence is 15 residues long. Trimming took off 4 bases at V and 9 bases at J, with 23 bases between the two ends. CDR1 SGHRS and CDR2 YFSETQ come from the germline V gene.

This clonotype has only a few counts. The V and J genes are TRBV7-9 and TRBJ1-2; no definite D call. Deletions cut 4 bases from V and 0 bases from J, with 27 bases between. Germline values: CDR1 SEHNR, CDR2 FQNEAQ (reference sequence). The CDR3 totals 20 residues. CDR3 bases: TGTGCCAGCAGCTCGCCCCCCGGCAGGTTGAGGGAACAAGCTAACTATGGCTACACCTTC. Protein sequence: CASSSPPGRLREQANYGYTF.

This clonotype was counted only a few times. CDR3 region: CASSLDSGTGNEQFF. DNA for the CDR3: TGTGCCAGCAGCTTGGATTCCGGCACGGGCAATGAGCAGTTCTTC. The chain uses TRBV5-5 and TRBJ2-1, with D uncertain. This CDR3 has 15 amino acids. From germline, CDR1 is SGHKS and CDR2 YYEKEE (reference sequence). The V and J ends lost 0 bases and 6 bases respectively, with 13 bases between them.

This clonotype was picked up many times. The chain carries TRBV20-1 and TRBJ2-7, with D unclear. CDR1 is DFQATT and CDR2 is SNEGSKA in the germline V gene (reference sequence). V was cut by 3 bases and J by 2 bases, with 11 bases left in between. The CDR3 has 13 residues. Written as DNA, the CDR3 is TGCAGTGCTAGTCATGCGGACCCCTACGAGCAGTACTTC. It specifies CSASHADPYEQYF.

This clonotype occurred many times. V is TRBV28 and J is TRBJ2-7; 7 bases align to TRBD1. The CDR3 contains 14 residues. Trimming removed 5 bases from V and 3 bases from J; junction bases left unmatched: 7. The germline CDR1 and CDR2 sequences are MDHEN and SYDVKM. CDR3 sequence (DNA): TGTGCCAGCAGTCCCGGGACAGCCTTCTACGAGCAGTACTTC. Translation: CASSPGTAFYEQYF. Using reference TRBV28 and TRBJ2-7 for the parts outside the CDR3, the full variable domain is DVKVTQSSRYLVKRTGEKVFLECVQDMDHENMFWYRQDPGLGLRLIYFSYDVKMKEKGDIPEGYSVSREKKERFSLILESASTNQTSMYLCASSPGTAFYEQYFGPGTRLTVT.

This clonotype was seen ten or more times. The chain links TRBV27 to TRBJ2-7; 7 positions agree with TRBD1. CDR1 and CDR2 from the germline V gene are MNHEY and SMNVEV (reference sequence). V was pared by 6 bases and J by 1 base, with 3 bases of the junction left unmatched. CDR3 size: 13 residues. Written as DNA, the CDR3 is TGTGCCAGCAGGGGACAGATATCCTACGAGCAGTACTTC. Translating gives CASRGQISYEQYF.

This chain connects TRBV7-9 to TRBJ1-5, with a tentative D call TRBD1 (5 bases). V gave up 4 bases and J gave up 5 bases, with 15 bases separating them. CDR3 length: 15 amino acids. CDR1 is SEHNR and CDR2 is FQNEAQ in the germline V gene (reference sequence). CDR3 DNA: TGTGCCAGCAGCTCCGGGCAGGGCGCCTATCAGCCCCAGCATTTT. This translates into CASSSGQGAYQPQHF.

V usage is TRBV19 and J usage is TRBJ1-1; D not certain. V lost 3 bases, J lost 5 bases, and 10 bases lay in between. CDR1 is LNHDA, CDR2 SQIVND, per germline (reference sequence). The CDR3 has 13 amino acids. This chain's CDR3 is CASSMYWGTEAFF. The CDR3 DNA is TGTGCCAGTAGTATGTATTGGGGTACTGAAGCTTTCTTT.

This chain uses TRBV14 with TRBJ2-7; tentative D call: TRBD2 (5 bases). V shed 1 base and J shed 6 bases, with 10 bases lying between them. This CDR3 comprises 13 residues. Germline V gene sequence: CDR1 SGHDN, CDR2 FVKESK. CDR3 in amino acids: CASSQGLPGEQYF. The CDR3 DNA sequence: TGTGCCAGCAGCCAAGGACTACCTGGCGAGCAGTACTTC.

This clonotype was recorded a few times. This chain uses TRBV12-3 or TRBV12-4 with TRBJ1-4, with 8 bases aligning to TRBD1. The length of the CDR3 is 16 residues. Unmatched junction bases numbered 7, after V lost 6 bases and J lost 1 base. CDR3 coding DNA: TGTGCCAGCAGCCCCTCAGGGGGCGGAACTAATGAAAAACTGTTTTTT. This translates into CASSPSGGGTNEKLFF.

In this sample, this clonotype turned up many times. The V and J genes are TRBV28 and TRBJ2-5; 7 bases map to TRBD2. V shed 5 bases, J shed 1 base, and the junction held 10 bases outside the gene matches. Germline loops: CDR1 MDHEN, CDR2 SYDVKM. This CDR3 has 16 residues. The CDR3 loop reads CASSPSGMGFQETQYF. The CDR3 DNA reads TGTGCCAGCAGTCCAAGCGGGATGGGGTTCCAAGAGACCCAGTACTTC. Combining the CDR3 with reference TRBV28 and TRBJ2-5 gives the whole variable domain DVKVTQSSRYLVKRTGEKVFLECVQDMDHENMFWYRQDPGLGLRLIYFSYDVKMKEKGDIPEGYSVSREKKERFSLILESASTNQTSMYLCASSPSGMGFQETQYFGPGTRLLVL.

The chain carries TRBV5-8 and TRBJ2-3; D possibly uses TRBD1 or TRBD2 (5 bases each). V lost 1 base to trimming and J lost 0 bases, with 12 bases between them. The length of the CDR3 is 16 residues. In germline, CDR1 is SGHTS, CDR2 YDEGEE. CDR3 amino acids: CASSLRSGPSTDTQYF. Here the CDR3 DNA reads TGTGCCAGCAGCTTGCGGTCGGGACCTAGCACAGATACGCAGTATTTT.

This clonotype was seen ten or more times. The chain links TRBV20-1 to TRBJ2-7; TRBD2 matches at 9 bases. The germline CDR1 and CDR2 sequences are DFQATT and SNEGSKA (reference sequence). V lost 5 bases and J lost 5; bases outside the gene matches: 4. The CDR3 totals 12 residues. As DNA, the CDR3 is TGCAGTGCTTCTAGCGGGAACGACGAGCAGTACTTC. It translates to CSASSGNDEQYF.

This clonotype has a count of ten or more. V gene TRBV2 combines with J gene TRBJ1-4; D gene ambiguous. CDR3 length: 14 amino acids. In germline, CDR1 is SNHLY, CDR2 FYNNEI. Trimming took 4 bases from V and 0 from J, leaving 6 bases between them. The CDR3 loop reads CASSGISTNEKLFF. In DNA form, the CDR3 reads TGTGCCAGCAGTGGTATCTCAACTAATGAAAAACTGTTTTTT.

The CDR3 loop is CASSLVRAVSDTQYF. The DNA of the CDR3 is TGTGCCAGCAGCTTAGTGAGGGCCGTCTCAGATACGCAGTATTTT. The gene calls are TRBV7-3 and TRBJ2-3; maybe TRBD2 (5 bases). Germline V gives CDR1 SGHTA, CDR2 FQGTGA. The V gene lost 2 bases and the J gene lost 4 bases, with 13 bases spanning the gap. The CDR3 contains 15 residues.

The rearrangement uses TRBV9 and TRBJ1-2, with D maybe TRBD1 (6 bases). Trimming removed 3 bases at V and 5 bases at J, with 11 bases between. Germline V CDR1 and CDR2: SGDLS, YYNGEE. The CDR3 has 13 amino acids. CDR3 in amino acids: CASSDGQQYGYTF. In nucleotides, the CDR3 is TGTGCCAGCAGCGATGGACAGCAGTATGGCTACACCTTC.

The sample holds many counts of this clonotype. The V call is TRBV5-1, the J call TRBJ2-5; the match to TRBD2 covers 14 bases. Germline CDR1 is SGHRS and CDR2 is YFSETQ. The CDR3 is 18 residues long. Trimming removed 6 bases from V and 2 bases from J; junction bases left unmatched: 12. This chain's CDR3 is CASKAAGTSGGRQETQYF. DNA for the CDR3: TGCGCCAGCAAGGCGGCTGGGACTAGCGGGGGACGTCAAGAGACCCAGTACTTC.

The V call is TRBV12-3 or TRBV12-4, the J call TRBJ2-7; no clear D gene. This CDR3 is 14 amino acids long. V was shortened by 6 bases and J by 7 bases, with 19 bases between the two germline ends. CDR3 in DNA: TGTGCCAGCAGCTTAAAGGACGGTTTTTATGAGCAGTACTTC. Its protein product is CASSLKDGFYEQYF.

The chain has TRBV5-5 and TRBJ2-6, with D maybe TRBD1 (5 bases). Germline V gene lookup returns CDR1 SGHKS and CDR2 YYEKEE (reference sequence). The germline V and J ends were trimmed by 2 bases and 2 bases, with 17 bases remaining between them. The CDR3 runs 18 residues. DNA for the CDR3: TGTGCCAGCAGCTTACTGTCGATGGCAGGGACTGGGGCCAACGTCCTGACTTTC. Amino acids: CASSLLSMAGTGANVLTF.

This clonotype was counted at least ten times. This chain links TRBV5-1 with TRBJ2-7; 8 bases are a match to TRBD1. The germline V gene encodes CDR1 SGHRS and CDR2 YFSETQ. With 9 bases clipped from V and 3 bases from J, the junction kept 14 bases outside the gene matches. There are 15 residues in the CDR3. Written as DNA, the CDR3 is TGCGCCACGTCAATAGGAGGACAGGGTTTCTACGAGCAGTACTTC. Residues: CATSIGGQGFYEQYF.

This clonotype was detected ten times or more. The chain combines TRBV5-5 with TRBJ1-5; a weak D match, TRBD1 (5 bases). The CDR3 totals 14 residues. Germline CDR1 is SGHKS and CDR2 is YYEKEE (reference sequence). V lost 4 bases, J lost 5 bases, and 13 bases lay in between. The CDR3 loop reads CASSPEEGHQPQHF. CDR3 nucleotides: TGTGCCAGCAGCCCGGAGGAGGGACATCAGCCCCAGCATTTT.

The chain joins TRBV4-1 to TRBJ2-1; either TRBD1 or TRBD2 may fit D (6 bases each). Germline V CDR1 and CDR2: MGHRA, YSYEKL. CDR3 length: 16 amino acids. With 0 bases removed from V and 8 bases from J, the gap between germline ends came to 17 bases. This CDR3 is CASSQEAGRGGYEQFF. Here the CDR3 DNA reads TGCGCCAGCAGCCAAGAAGCCGGGAGAGGGGGGTATGAGCAGTTCTTC.

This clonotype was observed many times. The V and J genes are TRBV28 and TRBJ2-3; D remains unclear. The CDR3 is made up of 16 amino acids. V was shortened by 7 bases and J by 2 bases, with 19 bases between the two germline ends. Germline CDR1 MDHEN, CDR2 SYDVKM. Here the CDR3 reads CASNQVRSSHTDTQYF. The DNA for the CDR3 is TGTGCCAGCAATCAAGTTCGGAGTTCCCACACAGATACGCAGTATTTT.